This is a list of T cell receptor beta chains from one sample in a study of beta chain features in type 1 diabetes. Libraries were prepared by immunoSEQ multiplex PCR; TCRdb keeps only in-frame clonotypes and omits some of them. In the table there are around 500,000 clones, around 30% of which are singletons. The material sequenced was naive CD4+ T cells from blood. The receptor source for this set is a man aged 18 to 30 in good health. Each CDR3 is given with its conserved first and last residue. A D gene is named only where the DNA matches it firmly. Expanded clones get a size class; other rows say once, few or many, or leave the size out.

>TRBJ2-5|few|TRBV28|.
TGTGCCAGCAGTCGGCAGGGTTTCGGCAAGGAGACCCAGTACTTC
CASSRQGFGKETQYF
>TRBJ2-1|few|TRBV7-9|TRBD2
TGTGCCAGCAGCTTAGCTGGGACTAGCGGATACAATGAGCAGTTCTTC
CASSLAGTSGYNEQFF
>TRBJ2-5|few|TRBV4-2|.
TGTGCCAGCAGCCGCCGAGGGGGGCAAGAGACCCAGTACTTC
CASSRRGGQETQYF
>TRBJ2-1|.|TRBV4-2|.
TGTGCCAGCAGCCAAGTTGAAGCGGGTAGGGCCCTCTCCTACAATGAGCAGTTCTTC
CASSQVEAGRALSYNEQFF
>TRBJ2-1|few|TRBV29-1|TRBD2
TGCACCAGCGGGAGCTCCTACAATGAGCAGTTCTTC
CTSGSSYNEQFF
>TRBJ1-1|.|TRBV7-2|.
TGTGCCACCTCCGGACAGTTGAACACTGAAGCTTTCTTT
CATSGQLNTEAFF
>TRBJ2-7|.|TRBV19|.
TGTGCCAGTAGTATTGAGAGGTCCTACGAGCAGTACTTC
CASSIERSYEQYF
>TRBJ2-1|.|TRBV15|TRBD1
TGTGCCACCAGCAGAGCCCGACTCGACAGGGACAATGAGCAGTTCTTC
CATSRARLDRDNEQFF
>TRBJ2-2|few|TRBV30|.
TGTGCCTGGAGTGTTGTCCCCAACACCGGGGAGCTGTTTTTT
CAWSVVPNTGELFF
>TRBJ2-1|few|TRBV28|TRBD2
TGTGCCAGCAGTTTAGCGGGAGCATCCTACAATGAGCAGTTCTTC
CASSLAGASYNEQFF
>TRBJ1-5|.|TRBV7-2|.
TGTGCCAGCAGCTTTGACAGCCGCAATCAGCCCCAGCATTTT
CASSFDSRNQPQHF
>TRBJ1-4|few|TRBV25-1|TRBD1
TGTGCCAGCAGTCCCATAGACAGGGGATCGGATGAAAAACTGTTTTTT
CASSPIDRGSDEKLFF
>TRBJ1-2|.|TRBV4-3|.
TGCGCCAGCAGCCGGACGGAAAACTATGGCTACACCTTC
CASSRTENYGYTF
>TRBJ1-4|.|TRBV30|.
TGTGCCTGGAGTGTACGGGGAGGATGGAAGGAAAAACTGTTTTTT
CAWSVRGGWKEKLFF
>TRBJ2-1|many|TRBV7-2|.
TGTGCCAGCAGCCCATCCCGGGATAGGGGGAGGCGGTTCTTC
CASSPSRDRGRRFF
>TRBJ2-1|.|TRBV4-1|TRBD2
TGCGCCAGCAGCCAAGATAGGAGCGGGAGGGACAATGAGCAGTTCTTC
CASSQDRSGRDNEQFF
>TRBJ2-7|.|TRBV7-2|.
TGTGCCAGCGCCCAGGGGTCATACGAGCAGTACTTC
CASAQGSYEQYF
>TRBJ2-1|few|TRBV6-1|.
TGTGCCAGCGGGACCTCTCCCAATGAGCAGTTCTTC
CASGTSPNEQFF
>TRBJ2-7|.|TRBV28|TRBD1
TGTGCCAGCAGCCTCCTGGGGACAGGCCGCTTCGAGCAGTACTTC
CASSLLGTGRFEQYF
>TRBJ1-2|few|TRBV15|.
TGTGCCACCAGCAGAGGGGGGCCAACAGGTACCCGCTATGGCTACACCTTC
CATSRGGPTGTRYGYTF
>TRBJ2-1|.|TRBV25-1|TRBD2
TGTGCCAGCAGACCGTCGGGCGGGGGCTCCTACAATGAGCAGTTCTTC
CASRPSGGGSYNEQFF
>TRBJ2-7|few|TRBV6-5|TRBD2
TGTGCCAGCAGTTACTCCCTAGCGGCGGGCTACGAGCAGTACTTC
CASSYSLAAGYEQYF
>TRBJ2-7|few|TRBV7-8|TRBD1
TGTGCCAGCAGCTTAGCGCTAGCAGGGGGCATGAACGAGCAGTACTTC
CASSLALAGGMNEQYF
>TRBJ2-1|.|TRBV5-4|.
TGTGCCAGCAGCTTGGACTTCTCCTACAATGAGCAGTTCTTC
CASSLDFSYNEQFF
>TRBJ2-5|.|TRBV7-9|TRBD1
TGTGCCAGCAGCCCGGGACAGGGGCTCGAGACCCAGTACTTC
CASSPGQGLETQYF
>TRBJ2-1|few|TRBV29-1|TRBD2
TGCAGCGTTAAGGGGCTAGCGGGGTACAATGAGCAGTTCTTC
CSVKGLAGYNEQFF
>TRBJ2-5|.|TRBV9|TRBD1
TGTGCCAGCAGCCCGACGGGACAGGGGGAGACCCAGTACTTC
CASSPTGQGETQYF
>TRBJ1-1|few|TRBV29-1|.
TGCAGCGTTGCTCTTCTGAAGGTGAACACTGAAGCTTTCTTT
CSVALLKVNTEAFF
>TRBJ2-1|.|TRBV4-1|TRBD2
TGCGCCAGCAGCCAAGATCGAACTAGCGGCCTGGGGAATGAGCAGTTCTTC
CASSQDRTSGLGNEQFF
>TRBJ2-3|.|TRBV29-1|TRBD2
TGCAGCGTTGACGGGACTAGCGGGCCCACAGATACGCAGTATTTT
CSVDGTSGPTDTQYF
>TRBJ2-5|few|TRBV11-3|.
TGTGCCAGCAGCTTAGGGCGTCAAGAGACCCAGTACTTC
CASSLGRQETQYF
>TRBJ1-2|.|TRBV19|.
TGTGCCAGTAGTATTTCGCAGAGAGATAACTATGGCTACACCTTC
CASSISQRDNYGYTF
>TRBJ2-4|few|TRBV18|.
TGTGCCAGCTCACCAGTGTCGCTAGCCAAAAACATTCAGTACTTC
CASSPVSLAKNIQYF
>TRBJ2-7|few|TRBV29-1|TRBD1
TGCACCAGGGGGTACAGGACCTACGAGCAGTACTTC
CTRGYRTYEQYF
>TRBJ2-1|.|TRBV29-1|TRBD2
TGCAGCGGTGCTGCGGGAGGAGAAAATGAGCAGTTCTTC
CSGAAGGENEQFF
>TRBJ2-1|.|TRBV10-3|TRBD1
TGTGCCATCAAAGGACAGGGGGTATACAATGAGCAGTTCTTC
CAIKGQGVYNEQFF
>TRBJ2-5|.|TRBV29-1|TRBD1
TGCAGCGGGCTGGGACAGGGACAAGAGACCCAGTACTTC
CSGLGQGQETQYF
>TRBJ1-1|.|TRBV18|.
TGTGCCAGCTCACCCTCAGGGGCAGGGAACACTGAAGCTTTCTTT
CASSPSGAGNTEAFF
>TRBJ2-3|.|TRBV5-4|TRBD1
TGTGCCAGCAGCGAGGGACAGGACACAGATACGCAGTATTTT
CASSEGQDTDTQYF
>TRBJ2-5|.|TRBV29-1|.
TGCAGCGCTGGAGGGGGCCGGGAGACCCAGTACTTC
CSAGGGRETQYF
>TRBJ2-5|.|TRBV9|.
TGTGCCAGCAGCGTTGGGTTAGGAGAGACCCAGTACTTC
CASSVGLGETQYF
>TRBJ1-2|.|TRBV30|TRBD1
TGTGCCTGGAGACAGGGGATAACTAACTATGGCTACACCTTC
CAWRQGITNYGYTF
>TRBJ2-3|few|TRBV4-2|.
TGTGCCAGCAGCCAAGCCGCGTGGGCCGGCACAGATACGCAGTATTTT
CASSQAAWAGTDTQYF
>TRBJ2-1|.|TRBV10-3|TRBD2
TGTGCCATCAGGCGGACTAGCGTGAACAATGAGCAGTTCTTC
CAIRRTSVNNEQFF